This is a list of T cell receptor beta chains from one sample in a study of response to subunit inactivated influenza vaccine. TCRdb redid the calling of the RT-PCR reads with MiXCR, one entry per CDR3 protein. The sample carries hundreds of thousands of distinct CDR3 sequences, about 8% recorded once. The material was PBMCs from blood, obtained 23 months after vaccination. The receptors here all came from a man aged 50 to 69 who received an inactivated influenza vaccine. Both conserved end residues are part of each CDR3. Fields, in order: CDR3 protein, CDR3 DNA, V gene, clone size, J gene, D gene. The D gene is left open where the match is weak. Clone sizes are given selectively: once, few, many, or a class where the clone is expanded.

CDR3aa: CSARETGDSGNTIYF; CDR3nt: TGCAGTGCTAGAGAGACAGGGGACTCTGGAAACACCATATATTTT; v_gene: TRBV20-1; abundance: few; j_gene: TRBJ1-3; d_gene: TRBD1
CDR3aa: CASSLLQGDYEQYF; CDR3nt: TGCGCCAGCAGCCTGCTACAGGGGGATTACGAGCAGTACTTC; v_gene: TRBV5-1; abundance: NA; j_gene: TRBJ2-7; d_gene: TRBD1
CDR3aa: CASSSGQVNEQYF; CDR3nt: TGTGCCAGCAGTTCGGGACAGGTCAACGAGCAGTACTTC; v_gene: TRBV12-3/TRBV12-4; abundance: NA; j_gene: TRBJ2-7; d_gene: TRBD1
CDR3aa: CASSLFAAVSGTQYF; CDR3nt: TGTGCCAGCAGTTTATTCGCCGCAGTATCCGGGACCCAGTACTTC; v_gene: TRBV27; abundance: NA; j_gene: TRBJ2-5; d_gene: NA
CDR3aa: CASSPEGGLRSEAFF; CDR3nt: TGCGCCAGCAGCCCGGAGGGAGGGCTCCGGTCTGAAGCTTTCTTT; v_gene: TRBV5-1; abundance: NA; j_gene: TRBJ1-1; d_gene: NA
CDR3aa: CASSLTSGMSSYNEQFF; CDR3nt: TGCGCCAGCAGCTTGACTAGCGGGATGTCCTCCTACAATGAGCAGTTCTTC; v_gene: TRBV5-1; abundance: few; j_gene: TRBJ2-1; d_gene: TRBD2
CDR3aa: CASSSLGLAGETQYF; CDR3nt: TGTGCCAGCAGTAGCCTGGGACTAGCGGGAGAGACCCAGTACTTC; v_gene: TRBV12-3/TRBV12-4; abundance: NA; j_gene: TRBJ2-5; d_gene: TRBD2
CDR3aa: CASSFRESPLHF; CDR3nt: TGTGCCAGCAGCTTCAGGGAATCACCCCTCCACTTT; v_gene: TRBV7-2; abundance: few; j_gene: TRBJ1-6; d_gene: NA
CDR3aa: CASSPHTEAFF; CDR3nt: TGTGCCAGCAGCCCGCACACTGAAGCTTTCTTT; v_gene: TRBV3-1; abundance: many; j_gene: TRBJ1-1; d_gene: NA
CDR3aa: CSASGEYNEQFF; CDR3nt: TGCAGTGCTAGCGGGGAGTACAATGAGCAGTTCTTC; v_gene: TRBV20-1; abundance: NA; j_gene: TRBJ2-1; d_gene: NA